The 32 T cell receptor beta chains in this list originate from one sample, sequenced in a study of CD8 T cells in Susac syndrome (dated by TCRdb to between 2019 and 2020). Library preparation employed the immunoSEQ multiplex PCR assay. RNA was extracted with the RNeasy kit and roughly 0.45 to 1 ug was reverse transcribed using random hexamers. Using fastp trimming at Q25 and MiXCR clonotype assembly, TCRdb reanalyzed the public sequencing data and kept in-frame beta chains. Each CDR3 protein appears once, grouped with its most common genes and DNA. For this sample the table gives under 250,000 distinct CDR3 sequences, of which 93% were detected only once. The ten largest clones capture approximately 0.072% of the sample. What was sequenced was CD4+ T cells from PBMCs. The receptors were gathered from a human donor with multiple sclerosis.

This clonotype has a single count. The V and J genes are TRBV27 and TRBJ2-3; 8 bases are shared with TRBD1. The germline V gene has CDR1 MNHEY and CDR2 SMNVEV (reference sequence). Trimming at V came to 4 bases and at J to 2 bases, leaving 5 bases not matched to a gene. The CDR3 length is 15 residues. The CDR3 loop is CASSSLTGVTDTQYF. CDR3 coding DNA: TGTGCCAGCAGTTCCTTGACAGGGGTCACAGATACGCAGTATTTT.

This CDR3 is CASSDLLGGGIGTGELFF. The CDR3 region has the DNA TGTGCCAGCAGTGATCTGCTCGGCGGCGGGATCGGCACCGGGGAGCTGTTTTTT. The chain carries TRBV2 and TRBJ2-2, with D tentatively TRBD2 (6 bases). The CDR3 covers 18 residues. Germline values: CDR1 SNHLY, CDR2 FYNNEI. Trimming removed 3 bases at V and 4 bases at J, with 21 bases between.

The sample holds one count of this clonotype. The chain employs TRBV6-1 and TRBJ1-5, with 7 positions matching TRBD1. J gave up 4 bases and V 7 bases, and 16 bases lay outside the gene matches. The CDR3 is made up of 17 amino acids. Germline-derived CDR1 and CDR2 are MNHNS and SASEGT. In DNA, the CDR3 is TGTGCCAGCATCAACTCAGGGGGGGGACTTGGGAATCAGCCCCAGCATTTT. It encodes CASINSGGGLGNQPQHF.

This chain connects TRBV5-1 to TRBJ2-3; D remains unclear. Per germline, CDR1 SGHRS and CDR2 YFSETQ. Between the trimmed V and J ends, which lost 4 bases and 2 bases, there was a span of 11 bases. This CDR3 spans 14 amino acids. The CDR3 DNA reads as TGCGCCAGCAGCCACGACGGATTCACAGATACGCAGTATTTT. It translates to CASSHDGFTDTQYF.

This chain joins TRBV19 and TRBJ1-1, with 9 bases that match TRBD1. The CDR3 sequence is 18 residues long. CDR1 and CDR2 (germline): LNHDA, SQIVND (reference sequence). Trimming at V came to 3 bases and at J to 3 bases, leaving 14 bases not matched to a gene. CDR3 nucleotides: TGTGCCAGTAGTATCCCACGGGACAGGGCCTATTCACACACTGAAGCTTTCTTT. It translates to CASSIPRDRAYSHTEAFF.

The chain is built from TRBV9 and TRBJ1-6, with 7 bases lining up with TRBD1. J was trimmed by 10 bases and V by 3 bases; bases with no gene match: 10. The CDR3 is 15 residues long. The germline V gene has CDR1 SGDLS and CDR2 YYNGEE. For the CDR3, the DNA is TGTGCCAGCAGCGACCAACAGGGGACGGGATCACCCCTCCACTTT. Translated: CASSDQQGTGSPLHF. Full variable domain (rest looked up from reference TRBV9 and TRBJ1-6): DSGVTQTPKHLITATGQRVTLRCSPRSGDLSVYWYQQSLDQGLQFLIQYYNGEERAKGNILERFSAQQFPDLHSELNLSSLELGDSALYFCASSDQQGTGSPLHFGNGTRLTVT.

The chain has TRBV27 and TRBJ2-1; the match to TRBD1 covers 9 bases. V was clipped by 6 bases and J by 2 bases; unmatched bases: 14. The germline CDR1 and CDR2 sequences are MNHEY and SMNVEV (reference sequence). This CDR3 has 18 amino acids. The CDR3 spells CASSPGQGSRGTYNEQFF. The CDR3 DNA is TGTGCCAGCAGCCCGGGACAGGGATCGCGCGGAACCTACAATGAGCAGTTCTTC.

The rearrangement uses TRBV19 and TRBJ2-5; tentatively, D is TRBD1 (5 bases). In germline, CDR1 is LNHDA, CDR2 SQIVND (reference sequence). The V and J ends lost 5 bases and 5 bases respectively, with 12 bases between them. The CDR3 length is 13 residues. CDR3 DNA: TGTGCCAGTAGTCGCCAGGGTAGGGAGACCCAGTACTTC. Its protein is CASSRQGRETQYF.

This clonotype has only one observation. This chain uses TRBV6-1 with TRBJ1-1; maybe TRBD1 (6 bases). CDR1 is MNHNS, CDR2 SASEGT, per germline. The V gene lost 8 bases and the J gene lost 0 bases, with 13 bases spanning the gap. CDR3 length equals 14 residues. CDR3 sequence reads: CASGSTGMNTEAFF. The CDR3 nucleotides are TGTGCCAGCGGATCTACAGGGATGAACACTGAAGCTTTCTTT.

The chain links TRBV19 to TRBJ1-4; 7 bases agree with TRBD1. Per the germline V gene, CDR1 is LNHDA and CDR2 is SQIVND (reference sequence). V was clipped by 6 bases and J by 8 bases; unmatched bases: 12. The CDR3 is made up of 15 amino acids. CDR3 bases: TGTGCCAGTAGCCCCCTGGCAGGGGGAGTGGAAAAACTGTTTTTT. This gives the protein CASSPLAGGVEKLFF. Looking up the rest from reference TRBV19 and TRBJ1-4 gives the full variable domain: DGGITQSPKYLFRKEGQNVTLSCEQNLNHDAMYWYRQDPGQGLRLIYYSQIVNDFQKGDIAEGYSVSREKKESFPLTVTSAQKNPTAFYLCASSPLAGGVEKLFFGSGTQLSVL.

This chain connects TRBV12-3 or TRBV12-4 to TRBJ2-7; 7 positions match TRBD2. Unmatched junction bases numbered 3, after V lost 2 bases and J lost 2 bases. The CDR3 covers 14 residues. For the CDR3, the DNA is TGTGCCAGCAGTTTAATGGCGGGAGCCTACGAGCAGTACGTC. It codes for CASSLMAGAYEQYV.

The V call is TRBV20-1, the J call TRBJ2-1; weak D call: TRBD1 (5 bases). The germline V and J ends were trimmed by 5 bases and 8 bases, with 7 bases remaining between them. This CDR3 is 10 amino acids long. Looked up from germline, CDR1 is DFQATT and CDR2 is SNEGSKA (reference sequence). The CDR3 loop reads CSAQTDEQFF. The CDR3 nucleotides are TGCAGTGCTCAGACAGATGAGCAGTTCTTC.

The gene calls are TRBV12-3 or TRBV12-4 and TRBJ1-2; a weak D match, TRBD1 (6 bases). V was pared by 7 bases and J by 2 bases, with 14 bases between. CDR3 length equals 14 residues. The chain's CDR3 is CASILGAANYGYTF. The CDR3 nucleotides read TGTGCCAGCATCCTGGGGGCAGCCAACTATGGCTACACCTTC.

This chain joins TRBV3-1 and TRBJ2-7; 7 bases map to TRBD2. Trimming took 4 bases from V and 7 from J; bases not matched to a gene: 10. Germline CDR1 and CDR2: LGHDT and YNNKEL (reference sequence). The CDR3 covers 14 residues. CDR3 sequence: CASSLLAGVGEQYF. The CDR3, as DNA: TGTGCCAGCAGCCTGCTCGCGGGGGTAGGTGAGCAGTACTTC.

V and J are TRBV18 and TRBJ1-1; D might be TRBD1 (6 bases). Trimming removed 10 bases at V and 3 bases at J, with 15 bases between. CDR1 and CDR2 (germline): KGHSH, LQKENI. This CDR3 is built from 13 residues. The CDR3 DNA reads TGTGCCACCCGCCGGGGGCGGGACACTGAAGCTTTCTTT. The encoded protein is CATRRGRDTEAFF.

CDR3: CATPRGRANTEAFF. For the CDR3, the DNA is TGTGCCACCCCACGGGGCAGAGCGAACACTGAAGCTTTCTTT. The gene calls are TRBV3-1 and TRBJ1-1; D might be TRBD1 (5 bases). V lost 10 bases, J lost 1 base, and 16 bases lay in between. The germline V gene has CDR1 LGHDT and CDR2 YNNKEL (reference sequence). The CDR3 covers 14 residues.

This clonotype was observed a single time. This chain joins TRBV9 and TRBJ2-5, with D tentatively TRBD2 (5 bases). Germline CDR1 and CDR2: SGDLS and YYNGEE. Trimming stripped 6 bases from V and 5 bases from J, with 20 bases between. This CDR3 is built from 15 residues. CDR3 sequence: CASTATSGVPETQYF. The CDR3 DNA reads TGTGCCAGCACGGCGACGAGCGGTGTCCCGGAGACCCAGTACTTC.

The chain is built from TRBV5-4 and TRBJ2-5; TRBD2 agrees at 7 bases. The germline V gene has CDR1 SGHNT and CDR2 YYREEE (reference sequence). J gave up 4 bases and V 0 bases, and 3 bases lay outside the gene matches. The CDR3 has 14 amino acids. CDR3 region: CASSLASGGETQYF. The CDR3 bases are TGTGCCAGCAGCTTGGCCTCGGGGGGAGAGACCCAGTACTTC.

The chain has TRBV15 and TRBJ2-3; the D is unclear. This CDR3 region has 16 residues. The V end was cut by 3 bases, the J end by 0 bases, with 13 bases between. The germline gives CDR1 LNHNV, CDR2 YYDKDF (reference sequence). This CDR3 is CATSSITPPSTDTQYF. The CDR3 region has the DNA TGTGCCACCAGCAGTATCACACCCCCTAGCACAGATACGCAGTATTTT.

The chain recombines TRBV29-1 with TRBJ2-4, with TRBD2 matching over 7 bases. The CDR3 extends over 14 amino acids. Germline V lookup: CDR1 SQVTM, CDR2 ANQGSEA. V trimming: 0 bases; J trimming: 3 bases; junction bases outside the gene matches: 2. CDR3: CSVEEGGGKNIQYF. The CDR3 region has the DNA TGCAGCGTTGAAGAAGGCGGGGGCAAAAACATTCAGTACTTC. The full variable domain, rest sourced from reference TRBV29-1 and TRBJ2-4, is SAVISQKPSRDICQRGTSLTIQCQVDSQVTMMFWYRQQPGQSLTLIATANQGSEATYESGFVIDKFPISRPNLTFSTLTVSNMSPEDSSIYLCSVEEGGGKNIQYFGAGTRLSVL.

The chain uses TRBV21-1 and TRBJ2-7; the listed D gene, TRBD2, was not tested against the DNA. TRBV21-1 represents a pseudogene. The CDR3 runs to 15 residues. CDR3 nucleotides: TGTCTACCCCGAGGACTAGCGGGAGTTTGTAACGAGCAGTACGTC. Amino acid sequence: CLPRGLAGVCNEQYV.

J is TRBJ1-1 and V is TRBV7-2; D gene ambiguous. The CDR3 consists of 15 residues. The germline CDR1 and CDR2 sequences are SGHTA and FQGNSA. Trimming removed 1 base from V and 4 bases from J, with 13 bases in between. CDR3 coding DNA: TGTGCCAGCAGCTTAGAGGGCAGCAGATCCACTGAAGCTTTCTTT. This sequence encodes CASSLEGSRSTEAFF.

The chain is built from TRBV6-5 and TRBJ2-1, with D unresolved. V dropped 6 bases and J dropped 0 bases, with 12 bases sitting between them. The CDR3 is 15 amino acids. Per germline, CDR1 MNHEY and CDR2 SVGAGI. CDR3 residues: CASSLGLFSYNEQFF. The CDR3 nucleotides are TGTGCCAGCAGCCTTGGGCTTTTCTCCTACAATGAGCAGTTCTTC.

This clonotype came up a few times. The J gene is TRBJ2-3, the V gene TRBV7-9; 13 bases map to TRBD2. The CDR3 loop spans 16 amino acids. Germline trimming cut 5 bases from V and 6 bases from J; bases unmatched to any gene: 8. Germline CDR1 SEHNR, CDR2 FQNEAQ (reference sequence). CDR3 nucleotides: TGTGCCAGCAGCCGGGGACTAGCGGGATTCGAGGATACGCAGTATTTT. This encodes CASSRGLAGFEDTQYF.

The chain has TRBV2 and TRBJ2-1; 10 bases fit TRBD2. In germline, CDR1 is SNHLY, CDR2 FYNNEI. Trimming at V came to 7 bases and at J to 6 bases, leaving 6 bases not matched to a gene. The CDR3 length is 14 residues. CDR3 region: CASILTSGPNEQFF. CDR3 bases: TGTGCCAGCATCTTGACTAGCGGGCCCAATGAGCAGTTCTTC.

This chain joins TRBV9 and TRBJ2-3; 11 bases line up with TRBD2. Germline lookup yields CDR1 SGDLS and CDR2 YYNGEE. Trimming took 2 bases from V and 3 from J; bases not matched to a gene: 5. The length of the CDR3 is 16 residues. The CDR3 reads CASSVLAGGRTDTQYF. CDR3 nucleotide sequence: TGTGCCAGCAGCGTCTTAGCGGGGGGGAGAACAGATACGCAGTATTTT.

A single count supports this clonotype. This chain links TRBV19 with TRBJ2-1; D possibly corresponds to TRBD2 (6 bases). V was shortened by 2 bases and J by 0 bases, with 8 bases between the two germline ends. Germline-derived CDR1 and CDR2 are LNHDA and SQIVND (reference sequence). The CDR3 is 15 amino acids. CDR3 bases: TGTGCCAGTAGTATAACCGGGAGCTCCTACAATGAGCAGTTCTTC. As protein: CASSITGSSYNEQFF.

V is TRBV19 and J is TRBJ1-4; maybe TRBD1 (5 bases). The CDR3 is 17 residues long. Germline V gives CDR1 LNHDA, CDR2 SQIVND (reference sequence). V lost 3 bases and J 0 bases, leaving 14 bases between the germline ends. The CDR3 coding sequence is TGTGCCAGTAGTATCGGGGGATCTACTGCAACTAATGAAAAACTGTTTTTT. Translated: CASSIGGSTATNEKLFF.

The V and J genes are TRBV29-1 and TRBJ1-2; D is undetermined. This CDR3 is built from 13 residues. Germline CDR1 is SQVTM and CDR2 is ANQGSEA. Deletions cut 0 bases from V and 8 bases from J, with 13 bases between. For the CDR3, the DNA is TGCAGCGTTGAAGATCCCTCCCGAGGGGGCTACACCTTC. It is translated as CSVEDPSRGGYTF.

The rearrangement uses TRBV11-1 and TRBJ2-7; D not resolved. V gave up 4 bases and J gave up 2 bases, with 6 bases separating them. This CDR3 comprises 12 residues. Per the germline V gene, CDR1 is SGHAT and CDR2 is FQDESV (reference sequence). The CDR3 loop is CASSSNTYEQYF. The CDR3 DNA follows: TGTGCCAGCAGCTCCAATACCTACGAGCAGTACTTC.

The chain links TRBV3-1 to TRBJ2-2; D is unresolved. V gave up 6 bases and J gave up 3 bases, with 14 bases separating them. CDR1 is LGHDT, CDR2 YNNKEL, per germline (reference sequence). CDR3 length: 15 residues. CDR3 coding DNA: TGTGCCAGCAGTAACGAATGGGGTGACACCGGGGAGCTGTTTTTT. Translating it yields CASSNEWGDTGELFF. The full variable domain, with the rest looked up from reference TRBV3-1 and TRBJ2-2, is DTAVSQTPKYLVTQMGNDKSIKCEQNLGHDTMYWYKQDSKKFLKIMFSYNNKELIINETVPNRFSPKSPDKAHLNLHINSLELGDSAVYFCASSNEWGDTGELFFGEGSRLTVL.

The rearrangement links TRBV4-1 to TRBJ2-7; TRBD2 aligns across 11 bases. The CDR3 has 14 amino acids. Germline V gene sequence: CDR1 MGHRA, CDR2 YSYEKL. With 4 bases clipped from V and 7 bases from J, the junction kept 6 bases outside the gene matches. CDR3 loop: CASSLAGGEGEQYF. The CDR3 region has the DNA TGCGCCAGCAGCCTAGCGGGGGGGGAAGGAGAGCAGTACTTC.